The 23 T cell receptor beta chains below all came from one sample that was sequenced in a study of PD-1 blockade in classical Hodgkin lymphoma. The protocol was immunoSEQ multiplex PCR, while the TCRdb copy is restricted to in-frame clones and leaves out a portion. This repertoire shows about 30,000 clones, roughly 86% found once; its top ten account for less than 0.5%. Time point described: cycle 4 day 1 (C4D1), after 6 weeks of nivolumab. No patient escaped relapse after autologous stem cell transplantation, and brentuximab vedotin exposure varied. Researchers used magnetic negative selection to pull out pure CD4+ T cells from thawed PBMCs. The sample was CD4+ T cells from blood, taken before the fourth cycle of nivolumab. Receptor source: a human donor with classical Hodgkin lymphoma.

This chain connects TRBV19 to TRBJ2-2, with TRBD1 matching over 7 bases. Unmatched junction bases numbered 4, after V lost 4 bases and J lost 2 bases. Germline V lookup: CDR1 LNHDA, CDR2 SQIVND (reference sequence). This CDR3 region has 15 residues. CDR3 coding DNA: TGTGCCAGTAGTACCGGGACAGCTAACACCGGGGAGCTGTTTTTT. Encoded protein: CASSTGTANTGELFF. The full variable domain, in which reference TRBV19 and TRBJ2-2 provide the parts outside the CDR3, is DGGITQSPKYLFRKEGQNVTLSCEQNLNHDAMYWYRQDPGQGLRLIYYSQIVNDFQKGDIAEGYSVSREKKESFPLTVTSAQKNPTAFYLCASSTGTANTGELFFGEGSRLTVL.

The rearrangement uses TRBV6-1 and TRBJ2-4, with D uncertain. V shed 3 bases and J shed 0 bases, with 12 bases lying between them. This CDR3 is 16 amino acids long. Germline CDR1 reads MNHNS; CDR2 reads SASEGT. CDR3 coding DNA: TGTGCCAGCAGTGAGAGAGGATCGAAAGCCAAAAACATTCAGTACTTC. Amino acids: CASSERGSKAKNIQYF.

This clone showed up just once. The chain recombines TRBV7-3 with TRBJ2-3; perhaps TRBD1 as D (5 bases). V lost 4 bases to trimming and J lost 5 bases, with 22 bases between them. The CDR3 length is 17 residues. Per the germline V gene, CDR1 is SGHTA and CDR2 is FQGTGA. In DNA, the CDR3 is TGTGCCAGCAGCTCAGGGATTTCGTCTCTGGCTGGAGATACGCAGTATTTT. Its protein product is CASSSGISSLAGDTQYF.

Written as DNA, the CDR3 is TGTGCCAGCAGCTTATCGCCGCCCGGGGAGCTGTTTTTT. As protein: CASSLSPPGELFF. The chain has TRBV7-8 and TRBJ2-2, with D unclear. CDR1 is SGHVS, CDR2 FQNEAQ, per germline. V gave up 2 bases and J gave up 6 bases, with 7 bases separating them. This CDR3 is built from 13 residues.

The chain has TRBV5-4 and TRBJ1-4, with TRBD1 identical over 7 bases. This CDR3 is 15 amino acids long. With 4 bases clipped from V and 7 bases from J, the junction kept 10 bases outside the gene matches. From germline, CDR1 is SGHNT and CDR2 YYREEE (reference sequence). Here the CDR3 reads CASSPKGAGSEKLFF. The DNA of the CDR3 is TGTGCCAGCAGCCCGAAGGGGGCTGGGAGTGAAAAACTGTTTTTT.

The V gene is TRBV18, the J gene TRBJ2-3; 14 bases align to TRBD2. Germline lookup yields CDR1 KGHSH and CDR2 LQKENI. V dropped 4 bases and J dropped 3; count of bases not matched to a gene: 6. This CDR3 contains 17 residues. CDR3 region: CASSRLAGGRETDTQYF. In nucleotides, the CDR3 is TGTGCCAGCTCACGACTAGCGGGGGGGCGAGAGACAGATACGCAGTATTTT.

The chain recombines TRBV29-1 with TRBJ2-3; TRBD2 is a possible D gene (6 bases). The V gene's germline CDR1 is SQVTM and CDR2 ANQGSEA. The CDR3 contains 12 residues. The CDR3 DNA is TGCGGCGGGGTTGAGAGCACAGATACGCAGTATTTT. Its protein is CGGVESTDTQYF.

V gene TRBV6-5 combines with J gene TRBJ1-5; D is undetermined. V lost 6 bases and J 1 base, leaving 13 bases between the germline ends. The CDR3 runs 15 residues. Germline lookup yields CDR1 MNHEY and CDR2 SVGAGI. CDR3: CASRIKPVSNQPQHF. Written as DNA, the CDR3 is TGTGCCAGCAGGATCAAACCGGTGAGCAATCAGCCCCAGCATTTT.

Turning to this clone: The junction and the germline gene differ at one end; a read error may be behind it. The chain has TRBV28 and TRBJ2-7; 10 positions match TRBD2. CDR1 is MDHEN and CDR2 is SYDVKM in the germline V gene. CDR3 size: 14 residues. The CDR3 protein is CASLTGGTSGMITF. In nucleotides, the CDR3 is TGTGCCAGTCTAACCGGGGGAACTAGCGGGATGATAACCTTC.

The V and J genes are TRBV7-9 and TRBJ2-5; D not certain. The end of the DNA fits TRBJ2-7 better, so the J call may be wrong. Germline CDR1 reads SEHNR; CDR2 reads FQNEAQ (reference sequence). This CDR3 contains 14 residues. CDR3: CASSLAPPGYEQYF. Written as DNA, the CDR3 is TGTGCCAGCAGCTTAGCCCCCCCTGGCTACGAGCAGTACTTC.

This clone was recorded a few times. The rearrangement uses TRBV6-5 and TRBJ1-1; D gene unclear. CDR1 is MNHEY and CDR2 is SVGAGI in the germline V gene. The CDR3 runs to 13 residues. Between the trimmed V and J ends, which lost 1 base and 1 base, there was a span of 4 bases. CDR3 nucleotides: TGTGCCAGCAGTTACTTGGGGAACACTGAAGCTTTCTTT. As protein: CASSYLGNTEAFF.

The chain links TRBV13 to TRBJ2-1; 9 nucleotides line up with TRBD2. There are 16 residues in the CDR3. The germline CDR1 and CDR2 sequences are PRHDT and FYEKMQ (reference sequence). V was clipped by 6 bases and J by 0 bases; unmatched bases: 6. In DNA form, the CDR3 reads TGTGCCAGCAGACACGCTAGCGGGGACTCCTACAATGAGCAGTTCTTC. It is translated as CASRHASGDSYNEQFF.

This clone was counted a few times. The chain links TRBV7-6 to TRBJ2-7; 13 bases map to TRBD2. The CDR3 contains 13 residues. The ends lost 6 bases at V and 6 bases at J; junction bases unmatched: 2. In germline, CDR1 is SGHVS, CDR2 FNYEAQ. The CDR3 DNA reads as TGTGCCAGCAGGAGACTAGCGGGAGGCGAGCAGTACTTC. Its protein product is CASRRLAGGEQYF.

CDR3 loop: CARKGELFF. Written as DNA, the CDR3 is TGTGCCAGAAAAGGAGAACTGTTTTTT. The V call is TRBV5-3, the J call TRBJ1-4; no definite D call. TRBV5-3 is recorded as an ORF, its role being uncertain. With 6 bases removed from V and 12 bases from J, the gap between germline ends came to 6 bases. This CDR3 region has 9 residues.

The gene calls are TRBV11-3 and TRBJ2-7; D not certain. CDR3 length equals 17 residues. Trimming stripped 2 bases from V and 3 bases from J, with 20 bases between. CDR1 is SGHNT, CDR2 YENEEA, per germline. CDR3 sequence reads: CASSLQIRTERVYEQYF. CDR3 in DNA: TGTGCCAGCAGCTTACAAATCAGGACGGAAAGAGTCTACGAGCAGTACTTC.

The sample holds a few counts of this clone. The chain uses TRBV21-1 and TRBJ2-1; TRBD2 is the table's D call, not checked against the DNA. TRBV21-1 counts as a pseudogene. There are 18 residues in the CDR3. The chain's CDR3 is CASSKAGTSGSGYNEQFF. In DNA form, the CDR3 reads TGTGCCAGCAGCAAAGCCGGGACTAGCGGGAGTGGGTACAATGAGCAGTTCTTC.

This clone was seen a few times. The rearrangement links TRBV28 to TRBJ1-3; D gene unclear. The CDR3 is made up of 11 amino acids. The germline V and J ends were trimmed by 2 bases and 11 bases, with 7 bases remaining between them. Germline loops: CDR1 MDHEN, CDR2 SYDVKM. CDR3 residues: CASSLKAAIYF. Written as DNA, the CDR3 is TGTGCCAGCAGTTTAAAGGCTGCCATATATTTT.

The chain employs TRBV6-6 and TRBJ2-5, with D tentatively TRBD1 (7 bases). Germline assignment: CDR1 MNHNY and CDR2 SVGAGI (reference sequence). This CDR3 contains 15 residues. V was trimmed by 5 bases and J by 5 bases, leaving 18 bases between them. CDR3: CASSAGGTVGETQYF. CDR3 coding DNA: TGTGCCAGCAGTGCGGGCGGGACAGTGGGCGAGACCCAGTACTTC.

The chain joins TRBV7-2 to TRBJ2-5; the match to TRBD2 covers 14 bases. Trimming removed 1 base from V and 3 bases from J; junction bases left unmatched: 4. In germline, CDR1 is SGHTA, CDR2 FQGNSA. This CDR3 is built from 17 residues. The CDR3 sequence: CASSLVGGLAGEETQYF. DNA for the CDR3: TGTGCCAGCAGCTTAGTGGGGGGACTAGCGGGGGAAGAGACCCAGTACTTC. The full variable domain, completed using reference TRBV7-2 and TRBJ2-5, is GAGVSQSPSNKVTEKGKDVELRCDPISGHTALYWYRQSLGQGLEFLIYFQGNSAPDKSGLPSDRFSAERTGGSVSTLTIQRTQQEDSAVYLCASSLVGGLAGEETQYFGPGTRLLVL.

This chain uses TRBV19 with TRBJ1-2; maybe TRBD1 (5 bases). Trimming took 4 bases from V and 5 from J, leaving 5 bases between them. The CDR3 sequence is 11 residues long. Germline V gene sequence: CDR1 LNHDA, CDR2 SQIVND (reference sequence). The DNA for the CDR3 is TGTGCCAGTAGTAGGGGGTATGGCTACACCTTC. Amino acid sequence: CASSRGYGYTF.

This clone showed up just a few times. The genes are TRBV6-6 and TRBJ1-1; D not certain. Trimming pared 4 bases from V and 1 base from J, leaving 10 bases between. CDR1 is MNHNY, CDR2 SVGAGI, per germline (reference sequence). The CDR3 covers 14 residues. CDR3 in DNA: TGTGCCAGCAGTTTCGACCAGACGAACACTGAAGCTTTCTTT. This encodes CASSFDQTNTEAFF.

The rearrangement uses TRBV7-9 and TRBJ2-7; 15 nucleotides match TRBD2. CDR1 is SEHNR, CDR2 FQNEAQ, per germline (reference sequence). Losses at the gene ends were 3 bases for V and 7 bases for J; bases not matched to a gene: 4. The CDR3 consists of 15 residues. The CDR3 sequence is CASSFRTSGRVEQYF. CDR3 in DNA: TGTGCCAGCAGCTTCCGGACTAGCGGGAGGGTTGAGCAGTACTTC.

This clone was seen a handful of times. J is TRBJ1-6 and V is TRBV5-1, with no clear D. With 0 bases removed from V and 0 bases from J, the gap between germline ends came to 7 bases. CDR3 length equals 16 residues. Germline V CDR1 and CDR2: SGHRS, YFSETQ. The CDR3 DNA sequence: TGCGCCAGCAGCTTGGCGCAGAGCTCCTATAATTCACCCCTCCACTTT. Translated: CASSLAQSSYNSPLHF.